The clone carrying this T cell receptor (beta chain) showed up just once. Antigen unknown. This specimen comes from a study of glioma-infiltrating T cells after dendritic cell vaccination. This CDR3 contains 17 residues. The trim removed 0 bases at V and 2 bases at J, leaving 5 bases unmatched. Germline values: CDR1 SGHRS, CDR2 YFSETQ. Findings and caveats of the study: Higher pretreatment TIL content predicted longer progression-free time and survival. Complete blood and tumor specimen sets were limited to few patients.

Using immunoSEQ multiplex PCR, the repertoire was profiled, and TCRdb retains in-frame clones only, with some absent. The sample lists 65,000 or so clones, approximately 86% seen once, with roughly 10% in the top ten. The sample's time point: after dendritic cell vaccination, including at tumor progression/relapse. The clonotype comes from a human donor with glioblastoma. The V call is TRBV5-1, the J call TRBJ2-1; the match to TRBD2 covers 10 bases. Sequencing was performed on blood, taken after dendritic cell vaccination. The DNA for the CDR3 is TGCGCCAGCAGCTTGGCCGGACTAGCGGATACCTACAATGAGCAGTTCTTC. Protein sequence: CASSLAGLADTYNEQFF.